A selection of T cell receptor beta chains follows, all from one sample in a study of response to subunit inactivated influenza vaccine. TCRdb processed the RT-PCR reads anew with MiXCR; each CDR3 protein has one entry. The sample has 600,000 to 850,000 distinct CDR3 sequences; less than 15% are singletons. Sequenced here: PBMCs from blood, sampled less than 15 days before vaccination. These receptors originate from a man aged 50 or older who received an inactivated influenza vaccine. CDR3s include the opening cysteine and the closing phenylalanine or tryptophan. The D gene is left open where the match is weak. A clone size is listed for some rows: how often the clone was seen (once, few, many), or a class if it is expanded.

V gene	clone size	D gene	J gene	CDR3 DNA	CDR3 protein
TRBV6-1	.	TRBD1	TRBJ1-5	TGTGCCAGCAGGGAGGACAGGGGCAATCAGCCCCAGCATTTT	CASREDRGNQPQHF
TRBV6-1	many	TRBD1	TRBJ2-2	TGTGCCAGCTTAAAGCCGGGGACAGGGAGAACCGGGGAGCTGTTTTTT	CASLKPGTGRTGELFF
TRBV20-1	.	.	TRBJ2-1	TGCAGTGCTAACGCCAACTACAATGAGCAGTTCTTC	CSANANYNEQFF
TRBV20-1	.	.	TRBJ1-6	TGCAGTGCTAGTAAGGTTAGGGGCTCCTATAATTCACCCCTCCACTTT	CSASKVRGSYNSPLHF
TRBV11-1	.	.	TRBJ2-2	TGTGCCAGCAGCAATCGGGTCATCGGGGGCGAGAACACCGGGGAGCTGTTTTTT	CASSNRVIGGENTGELFF
TRBV20-1	.	.	TRBJ2-6	TGCAGTGCAGGTGACGCCAGCTCTGGGGCCAACGTCCTGACTTTC	CSAGDASSGANVLTF
TRBV10-3	many	TRBD1	TRBJ2-7	TGTGCCATCAGTCGCGGACAGGGGGCTCAAGAGCAGTACTTC	CAISRGQGAQEQYF
TRBV18	.	TRBD2	TRBJ2-1	TGTGCCAGCTCACCAAGCCAGCGGGGGGGATACGAGCAGTTCTTC	CASSPSQRGGYEQFF
TRBV20-1	.	TRBD2	TRBJ2-2	TGCAGTGCTAGGGGCCCGACTAGCGGGAAGGGCCCTACCGGGGAGCTGTTTTTT	CSARGPTSGKGPTGELFF
TRBV20-1	many	TRBD2	TRBJ2-3	TGCAGTGCTAGAGGAATGCAGCGGGATTTAGCAGATACGCAGTATTTT	CSARGMQRDLADTQYF
TRBV20-1	many	.	TRBJ2-5	TGCAGTGCTAGGCACAGTTCCGAAGAGACCCAGTACTTC	CSARHSSEETQYF
TRBV11-2	few	TRBD1	TRBJ1-4	TGTGCCAGCAGCTCGCGGACAGGGCAGGCGAATGAAAAACTGTTTTTT	CASSSRTGQANEKLFF
TRBV28	.	.	TRBJ2-7	TGTGCCAGCAGTCCGCGGGACGGGCTGATCTACGAGCAGTACTTC	CASSPRDGLIYEQYF
TRBV20-1	.	.	TRBJ2-1	TGCAGTGCCAGGACCGAAAGGGGGTTCAATGAGCAGTTCTTC	CSARTERGFNEQFF
TRBV5-5	few	TRBD1	TRBJ1-1	TGTGCCAGCAGCTTGGGAGTGGGACAGGGGAACACTGAAGCTTTCTTT	CASSLGVGQGNTEAFF
TRBV7-8	few	.	TRBJ1-6	TGTGCCAGCAGCTTAGTAGGGCAGGGCCGAGGATCCCTCCACTTT	CASSLVGQGRGSLHF
TRBV7-9	many	.	TRBJ1-1	TGTGCCAGCAGTAGTAGGGTGGGGCACACTGAAGCTTTCTTT	CASSSRVGHTEAFF
TRBV5-1	.	TRBD1	TRBJ1-1	TGCGCCAGCAGCTTGGTAGGGACAGCGAGTGGGACTGAAGCTTTCTTT	CASSLVGTASGTEAFF
TRBV20-1	few	.	TRBJ2-7	TGCAGTGCGATCCCGAAATTCGGCGAGCAGTACTTC	CSAIPKFGEQYF
TRBV5-5	few	TRBD2	TRBJ2-5	TGTGCCAGCAACCCTAGCGGGGGCTGGCTGGAGACCCAGTACTTC	CASNPSGGWLETQYF
TRBV19	.	.	TRBJ2-1	TGTGCCAGTAGTTCGTCCAGGGGGGTCGAGCAGTTCTTC	CASSSSRGVEQFF
TRBV5-6	.	.	TRBJ2-7	TGTGCCAGCAGCGGCGGACACCACGAGCAGTACTTC	CASSGGHHEQYF
TRBV6-2/TRBV6-3	.	.	TRBJ2-7	TGTGCCAGCAGTTACTCGAAGCGGAGGAGCTCCTACGAGCAGTACTTC	CASSYSKRRSSYEQYF
TRBV28	few	TRBD2	TRBJ2-3	TGTGCCAGCACTTTAGGCGGACTAGCGGGAGCAACAGATACGCAGTATTTT	CASTLGGLAGATDTQYF
TRBV6-1	few	.	TRBJ1-1	TGTGCCAGCAGGGAATTTATGAACACTGAAGCTTTCTTT	CASREFMNTEAFF
TRBV7-9	few	TRBD2	TRBJ2-1	TGTGCCAGCAGCTTTGGACTAGCGCTCGACAATGAGCAGTTCTTC	CASSFGLALDNEQFF
TRBV5-5	.	.	TRBJ1-4	TGTGCCAGCAGCTTGGCGAGTTCGGGGCAGGCAAGGCTGTTTTTT	CASSLASSGQARLFF
TRBV7-2	.	TRBD1	TRBJ1-2	TGTGCCAGCAGCGGAGGACAGGGGAGCCCATATGGCTACACCTTC	CASSGGQGSPYGYTF
TRBV10-3	few	TRBD2	TRBJ2-3	TGTGCCATCAGTATACCGGGACTAGCGGGTGCCGACACAGATACGCAGTATTTT	CAISIPGLAGADTDTQYF
TRBV6-2/TRBV6-3	few	.	TRBJ2-1	TGTGCCAGCACCCCTACATTCGGTGAGCAGTTCTTC	CASTPTFGEQFF
TRBV28	few	.	TRBJ1-3	TGTGCCAGCAGTTTGTGGGGCGTCTCTGGAAACACCATATATTTT	CASSLWGVSGNTIYF
TRBV20-1	few	.	TRBJ1-5	TGCAGTGCTAGAGATCCTATTCCGAACCAGCCCCAGCATTTT	CSARDPIPNQPQHF
TRBV12-3/TRBV12-4	few	TRBD2	TRBJ2-3	TGTGCCAGCAGACCGACTAGCGGGGGTTCAGATACGCAGTATTTT	CASRPTSGGSDTQYF
TRBV20-1	.	TRBD1	TRBJ1-5	TGCAGTGCCACCGCCTGGACAGGTAAAGGGCAGCCCCAGCATTTT	CSATAWTGKGQPQHF
TRBV20-1	.	TRBD2	TRBJ2-7	TGCAGTGCTAGAGAAGGGGCTAGCGGCAGGGAGCAGTACTTC	CSAREGASGREQYF
TRBV7-2	.	TRBD1	TRBJ2-1	TGTGCCAGCAGAGTAGACAGGGGTCCCTACAATGAGCAGTTCTTC	CASRVDRGPYNEQFF
TRBV6-2/TRBV6-3	few	TRBD2	TRBJ2-1	TGTGCCAGCAGTTTCGAGCGGGGGGGCCGGCATGAGCAGTTCTTC	CASSFERGGRHEQFF
TRBV12-5	.	.	TRBJ2-1	TGTGCTAGTGGTTTGGTGGGGCAAAACAATGAGCAGTTCTTC	CASGLVGQNNEQFF
TRBV4-2	.	.	TRBJ2-2	TGTGCCAGCAGCCAAGGAGCAGGGACCGGGGAGCTGTTTTTT	CASSQGAGTGELFF
TRBV20-1	few	TRBD2	TRBJ2-7	TGCAGTACCACCGGGGGGGCCTACGAGCAGTACTTC	CSTTGGAYEQYF
TRBV7-2	.	.	TRBJ1-1	TGTGCCAGCAGTAGGAGAACCCAGAACACTGAAGCTTTCTTT	CASSRRTQNTEAFF
TRBV20-1	.	TRBD2	TRBJ2-5	TGCAGTGCTCTATCGCTGCGGGAGGGCCCATCCGGGGAGACCCAGTACTTC	CSALSLREGPSGETQYF
TRBV6-2/TRBV6-3	.	.	TRBJ1-5	TGTGCCAGCAGTAACCAGGGAGCTTATAGCAATCAGCCCCAGCATTTT	CASSNQGAYSNQPQHF
TRBV6-2/TRBV6-3	.	.	TRBJ2-7	TGTGCCAGCAGTTATGAAGGGCTGAGGGAGCAGTACTTC	CASSYEGLREQYF
TRBV11-1	.	TRBD1	TRBJ1-4	TGTGCCAGCCGACCCCAGCTGGACAGGGGGCTAACTAATGAAAAACTGTTTTTT	CASRPQLDRGLTNEKLFF
TRBV28	.	.	TRBJ2-7	TGTGCCATCAGTTTCCTCACAGATTACGAGCAGTACTTC	CAISFLTDYEQYF
TRBV7-2	.	TRBD2	TRBJ2-1	TGTGCCAGCAGCCGCGGGAGCGGGGCCTACAATGAGCAGTTCTTC	CASSRGSGAYNEQFF
TRBV20-1	.	TRBD1	TRBJ2-7	TGCAGTGCTAGACCGATGGGACAGGGACCCCTCTCCTACGAGCAGTACTTC	CSARPMGQGPLSYEQYF
TRBV2	.	.	TRBJ2-6	TGTGCCAGCAGTGAACCTGGGGCCAACGTCCTGACTTTC	CASSEPGANVLTF
TRBV7-6	.	.	TRBJ2-3	TGTGCCAGCAGCACCCGGCCAAGAGGGACAGATACGCAGTATTTT	CASSTRPRGTDTQYF
TRBV7-8	few	.	TRBJ2-1	TGTGCCAGCAGCTTTACCACCGGGACATCAAACAATGAGCAGTTCTTC	CASSFTTGTSNNEQFF
TRBV11-2	few	TRBD2	TRBJ2-2	TGTGCCAGCAGCCTCACCTATTTACTGACTAGCGGGGACACCGGGGAGCTGTTTTTT	CASSLTYLLTSGDTGELFF
TRBV20-1	few	TRBD2	TRBJ2-1	TGCAGTGCAGAACTAGCGGGAGCTGCGCAGTTCTTC	CSAELAGAAQFF
TRBV5-1	.	.	TRBJ2-5	TGCGCCAGCAGCTGGGGACGATGCCAAGAGACCCAGTACTTC	CASSWGRCQETQYF